This T cell receptor (beta chain) was sequenced for a study of T cell responses to AZD1222 COVID-19 vaccine. Turning to the study itself: Analyses pooled second doses at about 4 or about 12 weeks.

Worth noting for this clone: Its antigen is unidentified.

Whole-study results and caveats: Only five to seven AZD1222 recipients were seropositive at baseline.

The assay was immunoSEQ multiplex PCR, and TCRdb's table has in-frame clones only and misses some. The sample shows about 130,000 clones, over 90% of them seen only once. Trimming removed 1 base from V and 3 bases from J; junction bases left unmatched: 3. The germline gives CDR1 SGHVS, CDR2 FQNEAQ. CDR3 length: 14 residues. This TCR was recovered from an adult in good health. The source was peripheral blood, collected on day 0 of AZD1222 vaccination. The chain uses TRBV7-8 and TRBJ2-7; 7 bases map to TRBD1. The CDR3 loop reads CASSLEAGGYEQYF. In DNA, the CDR3 is TGTGCCAGCAGCTTAGAGGCAGGGGGCTACGAGCAGTACTTC.